This T cell receptor beta chain was captured by sequencing in a study of blood T cell repertoires in COVID-19. Across the whole study: Spain, Italy and the United States supplied samples that represented acute and convalescent COVID-19. T cells, B-cell-depleted T cells, or PBMCs supplied cDNA or gDNA.

In the original workflow: Reference gene primer amplification gave nucleated cell count estimates. Assay: immunoSEQ multiplex PCR; the TCRdb copy retains only in-frame clones and omits some. The DNA was the basis for D and trimming; V, J and clone size are from that table. The sample contains 150,000 to 200,000 clones, 87% of which appear only once. A Seattle source enrolled patients during active infection and followed them longitudinally. This CDR3 is built from 14 residues. Germline V gives CDR1 SGHRS, CDR2 YFSETQ. V gave up 0 bases and J gave up 5 bases, with 8 bases separating them. The V gene is TRBV5-1, the J gene TRBJ2-2; maybe TRBD1 (5 bases). The source material was peripheral blood. This clonotype was sampled from an older woman with COVID-19, enrolled during active disease. The CDR3 DNA is TGCGCCAGCAGCTTGGGGACATTTACCGGGGAGCTGTTTTTT. It specifies CASSLGTFTGELFF.